The 8 T cell receptor beta chains given below trace back to one sample, sequenced in a study of blood T cell repertoires in COVID-19. Data came from immunoSEQ multiplex PCR; TCRdb stores just in-frame clones and leaves some out. The data contain fewer than 250,000 clones, roughly 90% of them singletons. The sequenced sample was peripheral blood. The receptor set was obtained from a woman aged 60-75 years with acute or convalescent COVID-19.

The V gene is TRBV28, the J gene TRBJ1-2, with D uncertain. Between the trimmed V and J ends, which lost 4 bases and 7 bases, there was a span of 10 bases. Germline CDR1 and CDR2: MDHEN and SYDVKM. The length of the CDR3 is 12 residues. This chain's CDR3 is CASSSSLSGYTF. The DNA for the CDR3 is TGTGCCAGCAGTTCGTCTCTAAGTGGCTACACCTTC.

The V call is TRBV10-3, the J call TRBJ1-2; 8 positions match TRBD1. The CDR3 is 15 amino acids. The junction had 9 bases not matched to a gene; V was cut back by 3 bases and J by 6 bases. Germline CDR1 is ENHRY and CDR2 is SYGVKD. The CDR3 region is CAISELGQGGNGYTF. The CDR3 DNA reads TGTGCCATCAGTGAACTCGGACAGGGAGGAAATGGCTACACCTTC.

The chain uses TRBV7-2 and TRBJ2-3, with 10 bases that match TRBD1. The CDR3 is 15 residues long. Germline trimming cut 7 bases from V and 3 bases from J; bases unmatched to any gene: 7. The V gene's germline CDR1 is SGHTA and CDR2 FQGNSA. The CDR3 loop reads CASTPWDRGTDTQYF. CDR3 DNA sequence: TGTGCCAGCACCCCTTGGGACAGGGGAACAGATACGCAGTATTTT.

V and J are TRBV5-1 and TRBJ2-3, with 8 bases lining up with TRBD2. CDR1 is SGHRS, CDR2 YFSETQ, per germline. V lost 5 bases, J lost 0 bases, and 5 bases stayed unmatched. This CDR3 has 15 residues. The chain's CDR3 is CASSSGTRSTDTQYF. The CDR3 coding sequence is TGCGCCAGCAGTTCCGGGACTAGGAGCACAGATACGCAGTATTTT.

This clone was seen only once. V is TRBV28 and J is TRBJ2-7; the match to TRBD1 covers 8 bases. Germline V gives CDR1 MDHEN, CDR2 SYDVKM. This CDR3 is 16 amino acids long. V lost 3 bases to trimming and J lost 6 bases; unmatched junction nucleotides: 13. DNA of the CDR3: TGTGCCAGCAGTTTCCCTCTGACAGGGGAAAGAGGCGAGCAGTACTTC. Translated: CASSFPLTGERGEQYF.

This clone turned up a few times. The V call is TRBV15, the J call TRBJ2-1, with D possibly being TRBD2 (5 bases). This CDR3 region has 17 residues. Trimming left V 1 base short and J 0 bases short, with 13 bases between. Germline V gene lookup returns CDR1 LNHNV and CDR2 YYDKDF (reference sequence). CDR3 in amino acids: CATSRVGGRLSYNEQFF. Written as DNA, the CDR3 is TGTGCCACCAGCAGAGTAGGAGGCAGGCTCTCCTACAATGAGCAGTTCTTC.

There are a few counts of this clone. The CDR3 is CASIRTGGNTGELFF. Written as DNA, the CDR3 is TGTGCCAGCATTCGAACAGGCGGGAACACCGGGGAGCTGTTTTTT. The chain employs TRBV7-9 and TRBJ2-2; possibly TRBD1 for D (5 bases). The CDR3 is 15 amino acids. Deletions cut 7 bases from V and 1 base from J, with 13 bases between. Germline V gene data show CDR1 as SEHNR and CDR2 as FQNEAQ (reference sequence).

The CDR3 DNA is TGTGCCAGCTCACCACGGGTTAGCGGGAGTGATCTCAACAATGAGCAGTTCTTC. Its protein product is CASSPRVSGSDLNNEQFF. The V call is TRBV18, the J call TRBJ2-1, with 9 nucleotides matching TRBD2. Trimming cost V 1 base and J 5 bases; bases outside gene matches: 12. Germline CDR1 reads KGHSH; CDR2 reads LQKENI. The CDR3 has 18 amino acids.